These T cell receptor beta chains were read from a single sample in a study of blood T cell repertoires in COVID-19. Produced via immunoSEQ multiplex PCR; TCRdb's table is partial and in-frame only. The sample lists some 270,000 clones; around 82% were seen once. Sequencing was done on a sample of peripheral blood. The source of these receptors is a person aged 65 to 85 with COVID-19, enrolled during active disease. Each CDR3 is given with its conserved first and last residue. Each record gives: D gene, J gene, V gene, clone size, CDR3 DNA, CDR3 protein. The D gene is left open where the match is weak. A clone size is listed for some rows: how often the clone was seen (once, few, many), or a class if it is expanded.

d_call: -; j_call: TRBJ2-4; v_call: TRBV7-5; clone_size: -; cdr3_nt: TGTGTCAGAAGCTCTCCTAGCGGGGGGACCTGGGGTGGAAACATTCAGTACTTC; cdr3_aa: CVRSSPSGGTWGGNIQYF
d_call: TRBD1; j_call: TRBJ1-2; v_call: TRBV10-3; clone_size: many; cdr3_nt: TGTGCCATCAGTGACGACAGGGTCTGGTATGGCTACACCTTC; cdr3_aa: CAISDDRVWYGYTF
d_call: -; j_call: TRBJ1-3; v_call: TRBV28; clone_size: -; cdr3_nt: TGTGCCAGCAGTGTAGGAGCACGACTTCACCGAGACACCATATATTTT; cdr3_aa: CASSVGARLHRDTIYF
d_call: -; j_call: TRBJ2-3; v_call: TRBV9; clone_size: -; cdr3_nt: TGTGCCAGCAGCGCCTCCGGGGCAGATACGCAGTATTTT; cdr3_aa: CASSASGADTQYF
d_call: TRBD1; j_call: TRBJ2-2; v_call: TRBV27; clone_size: few; cdr3_nt: TGTGCCAGCAGAGAAGGGGGCCGCACCGGGGAGCTGTTTTTT; cdr3_aa: CASREGGRTGELFF
d_call: -; j_call: TRBJ1-4; v_call: TRBV19; clone_size: few; cdr3_nt: TGTGCCAGTAGTATCCGGGAAAAACTGTTTTTT; cdr3_aa: CASSIREKLFF
d_call: -; j_call: TRBJ1-5; v_call: TRBV3-1/TRBV3-2; clone_size: -; cdr3_nt: TGTGCCAGCAGCCTCCGGACCCCAACAAGGGGTGGCAATCAGCCCCAGCATTTT; cdr3_aa: CASSLRTPTRGGNQPQHF
d_call: -; j_call: TRBJ1-6; v_call: TRBV5-4; clone_size: -; cdr3_nt: TGTGCCAGCAGCTTGGGGGCCGATTCACCCCTCCACTTT; cdr3_aa: CASSLGADSPLHF
d_call: -; j_call: TRBJ1-2; v_call: TRBV6-1; clone_size: few; cdr3_nt: TGTGCCAGCAGTGAATCGGGAGTCGGTGGCTACACCTTC; cdr3_aa: CASSESGVGGYTF
d_call: -; j_call: TRBJ2-5; v_call: TRBV6-6; clone_size: -; cdr3_nt: TGTGCCAGCAGTTACTCGGGCGAGACCCAGTACTTC; cdr3_aa: CASSYSGETQYF
d_call: -; j_call: TRBJ2-7; v_call: TRBV7-2; clone_size: few; cdr3_nt: TGTGCCAGCAGCTGGGCAGTCTCCTACGAGCAGTACTTC; cdr3_aa: CASSWAVSYEQYF
d_call: -; j_call: TRBJ1-6; v_call: TRBV5-6; clone_size: once; cdr3_nt: TGTGCCAGCAGCTTGGGTGGGGGGAACTCGGATTCACCCCTCCACTTT; cdr3_aa: CASSLGGGNSDSPLHF
d_call: -; j_call: TRBJ1-1; v_call: TRBV27; clone_size: -; cdr3_nt: TGTGCCAGTCGAGTCTTTGGAGGGGACACTGAAGCTTTCTTT; cdr3_aa: CASRVFGGDTEAFF
d_call: TRBD2; j_call: TRBJ2-7; v_call: TRBV5-1; clone_size: -; cdr3_nt: TGCGCCAGCAGCGCTCTTCAGGCGGGGGGGGAGCAGTACTTC; cdr3_aa: CASSALQAGGEQYF
d_call: -; j_call: TRBJ1-1; v_call: TRBV20-1; clone_size: -; cdr3_nt: TGCAGTGTTGGGGAGGACACTGAAGCTTTCTTT; cdr3_aa: CSVGEDTEAFF
d_call: -; j_call: TRBJ2-7; v_call: TRBV12-5; clone_size: -; cdr3_nt: TGTGCTAGTGCCATAGCAGGAGCGGGCTACGAGCAGTACTTC; cdr3_aa: CASAIAGAGYEQYF
d_call: TRBD1; j_call: TRBJ1-4; v_call: TRBV2; clone_size: -; cdr3_nt: TGTGCCAGCACCCGAGGGGGACAGGGGAATGAAAAACTGTTTTTT; cdr3_aa: CASTRGGQGNEKLFF